Sequencing of this TCR beta chain was carried out in a study of T cells in Graves' hyperthyroidism and ophthalmopathy. Study details: Peripheral blood was taken when the disease was first diagnosed, before any treatment began. Findings and limits, study-wide: Ophthalmopathy prediction by the model preceded onset by a median about 6.3 months. Blood samples included most of the expanded thyroid clonotypes exceeding 0.001.

Uncontrolled infection, other autoimmune disease, pregnancy or lactation disqualified patients from enrolment. Only one count was recorded for this clonotype. No antigen is known for it. Amplified regions were TCR beta CDR3 sequences from RNA transcripts. The HTBI primer set served for first-round RT-PCR of the TCR CDR3. TCRdb processed the multiplex PCR reads anew with MiXCR; each CDR3 protein has one entry. The table records fewer than 400,000 distinct CDR3 sequences, roughly 17% of them present only once. The specimen sequenced was blood. This clonotype originated in a man aged 30 to 39 with Graves' hyperthyroidism.

The CDR3 here is CSARVAGTSAYNEQFF. The CDR3 region has the DNA TGCAGTGCTAGAGTAGCCGGGACTAGCGCTTACAATGAGCAGTTCTTC. The rearrangement joins TRBV20-1 to TRBJ2-1, with 10 bases aligning to TRBD2. CDR1 DFQATT and CDR2 SNEGSKA come from the germline V gene (reference sequence). V shed 1 base, J shed 4 bases, and the junction held 7 bases outside the gene matches. This CDR3 contains 16 residues.